The clone carrying this T cell receptor beta chain showed up just a few times. The data were obtained in a study of T-cell reconstitution after alpha-beta-depleted transplantation in children. Germline lookup yields CDR1 DFQATT and CDR2 SNEGSKA (reference sequence). With 1 base clipped from V and 4 bases from J, the junction kept 10 bases outside the gene matches. The CDR3 covers 15 residues. Researchers prepared the TCRbeta library using unique molecular identifiers, the study reports. TCRdb called the PCR reads again in MiXCR, with one record for every CDR3 protein. The sample gives nearly 550,000 distinct CDR3 sequences, around 16% of which show up once; more than 2.5% is in the top ten.

The source of this sequence is a human donor who donated a stem cell graft to a child with acute lymphoblastic leukemia. Material: PBMCs from the stem cell graft donor, obtained from the stem cell graft. The chain uses TRBV20-1 and TRBJ2-7, with 7 bases matching TRBD1. The CDR3 spells CSARAPKGQRYEQYF. CDR3 DNA sequence: TGCAGTGCTAGAGCACCTAAGGGACAGAGGTACGAGCAGTACTTC.